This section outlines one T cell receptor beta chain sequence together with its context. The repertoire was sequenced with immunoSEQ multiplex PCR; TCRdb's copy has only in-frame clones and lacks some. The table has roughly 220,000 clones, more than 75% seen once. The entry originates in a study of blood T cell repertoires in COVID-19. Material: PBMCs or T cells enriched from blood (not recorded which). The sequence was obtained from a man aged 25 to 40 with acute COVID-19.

DNA of the CDR3: TGTGCCAGCAGCAGAAGGGGTTTAGCCAAAAACATTCAGTACTTC. Residues: CASSRRGLAKNIQYF. The chain links TRBV21-1 to TRBJ2-4; the table's D call, TRBD1, was not checked against the DNA. TRBV21-1 counts as a pseudogene. This CDR3 spans 15 amino acids.